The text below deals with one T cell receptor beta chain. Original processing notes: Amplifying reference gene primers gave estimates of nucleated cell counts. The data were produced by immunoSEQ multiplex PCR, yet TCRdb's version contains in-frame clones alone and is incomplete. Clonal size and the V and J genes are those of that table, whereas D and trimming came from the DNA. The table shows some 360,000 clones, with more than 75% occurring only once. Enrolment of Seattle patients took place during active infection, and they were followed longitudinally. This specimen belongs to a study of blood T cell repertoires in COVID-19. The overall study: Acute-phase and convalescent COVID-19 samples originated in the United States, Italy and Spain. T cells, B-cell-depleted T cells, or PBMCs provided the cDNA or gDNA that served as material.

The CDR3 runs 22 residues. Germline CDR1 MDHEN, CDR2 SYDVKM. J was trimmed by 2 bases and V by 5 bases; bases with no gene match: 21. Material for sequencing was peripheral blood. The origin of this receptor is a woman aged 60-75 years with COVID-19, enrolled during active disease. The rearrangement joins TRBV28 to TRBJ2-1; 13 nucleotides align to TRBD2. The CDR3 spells CASSLPSNRLRTSGGTYNEQFF. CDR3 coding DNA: TGTGCCAGCAGTCTTCCCTCCAACCGGCTTCGGACTAGCGGGGGAACCTACAATGAGCAGTTCTTC.